A single TCR beta chain is shown here with its context. The repertoire was sequenced with immunoSEQ multiplex PCR; TCRdb's copy has only in-frame clones and lacks some. The table includes some 230,000 clones, approximately 81% detected once. These data come from a study of blood T cell repertoires in COVID-19. The clonotype was recovered from a man aged 40-50 years with acute or convalescent COVID-19. The sequencing sample was made of peripheral blood.

The CDR3, as DNA: TGTGCCAGCAGTTTAGAGGGCGGAACATCCACGGGGACTGAAGCTTTCTTT. Protein: CASSLEGGTSTGTEAFF. This sequence joins TRBV27 and TRBJ1-1; no reliable D call. In germline, CDR1 is MNHEY, CDR2 SMNVEV (reference sequence). Trimming cost V 2 bases and J 5 bases, with 21 bases left between them. The CDR3 consists of 17 residues.